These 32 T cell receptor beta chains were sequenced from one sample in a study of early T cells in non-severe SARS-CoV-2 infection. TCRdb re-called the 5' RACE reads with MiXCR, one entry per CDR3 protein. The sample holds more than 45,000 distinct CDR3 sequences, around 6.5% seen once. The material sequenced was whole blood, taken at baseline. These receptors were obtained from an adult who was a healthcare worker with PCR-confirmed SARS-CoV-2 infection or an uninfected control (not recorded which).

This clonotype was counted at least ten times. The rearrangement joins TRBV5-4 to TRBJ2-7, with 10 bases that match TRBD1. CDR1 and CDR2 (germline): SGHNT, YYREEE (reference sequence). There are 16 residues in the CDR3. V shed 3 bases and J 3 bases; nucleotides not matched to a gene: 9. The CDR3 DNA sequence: TGTGCCAGCAGCTCTACGACAGGGGGCGCTTTCTACGAGCAGTACTTC. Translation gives CASSSTTGGAFYEQYF.

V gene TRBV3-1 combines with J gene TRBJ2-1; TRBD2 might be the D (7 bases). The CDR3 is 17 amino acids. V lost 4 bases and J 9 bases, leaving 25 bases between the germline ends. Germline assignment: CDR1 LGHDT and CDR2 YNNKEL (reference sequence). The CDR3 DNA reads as TGTGCCAGCAGCCCTCCCCTAGGGGGGGGGTATCGTGGTGAGCAGTTCTTC. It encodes CASSPPLGGGYRGEQFF.

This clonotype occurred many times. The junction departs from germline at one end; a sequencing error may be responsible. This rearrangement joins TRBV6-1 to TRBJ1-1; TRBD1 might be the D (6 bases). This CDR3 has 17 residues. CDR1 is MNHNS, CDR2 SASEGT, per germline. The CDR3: CASRGILVASNRVQVIF. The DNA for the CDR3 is TGTGCCAGCAGGGGTATTCTAGTCGCATCCAACAGGGTACAGGTAATCTTT.

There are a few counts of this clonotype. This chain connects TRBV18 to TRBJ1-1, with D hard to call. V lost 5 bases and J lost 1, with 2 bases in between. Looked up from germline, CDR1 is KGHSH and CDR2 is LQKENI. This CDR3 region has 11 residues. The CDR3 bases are TGTGCCAGCTCAACGAACACTGAAGCTTTCTTT. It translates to CASSTNTEAFF.

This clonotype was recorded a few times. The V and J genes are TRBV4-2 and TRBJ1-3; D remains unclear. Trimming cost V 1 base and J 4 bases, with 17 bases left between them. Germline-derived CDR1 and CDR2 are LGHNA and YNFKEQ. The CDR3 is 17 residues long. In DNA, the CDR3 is TGTGCCAGCAGCCAAGCCGGCATAGGTTTATCCGGAAACACCATATATTTT. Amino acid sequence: CASSQAGIGLSGNTIYF.

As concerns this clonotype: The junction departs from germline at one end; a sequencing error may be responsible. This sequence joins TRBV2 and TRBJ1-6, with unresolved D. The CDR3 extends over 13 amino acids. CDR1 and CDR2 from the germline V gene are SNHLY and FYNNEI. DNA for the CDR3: TGTGCCAGCAGTGGGAATGTGAATTCACACCTCCACTTT. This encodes CASSGNVNSHLHF. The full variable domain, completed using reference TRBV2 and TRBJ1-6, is EPEVTQTPSHQVTQMGQEVILRCVPISNHLYFYWYRQILGQKVEFLVSFYNNEISEKSEIFDDQFSVERPDGSNFTLKIRSTKLEDSAMYFCASSGNVNSHLHFGNGTRLTVT.

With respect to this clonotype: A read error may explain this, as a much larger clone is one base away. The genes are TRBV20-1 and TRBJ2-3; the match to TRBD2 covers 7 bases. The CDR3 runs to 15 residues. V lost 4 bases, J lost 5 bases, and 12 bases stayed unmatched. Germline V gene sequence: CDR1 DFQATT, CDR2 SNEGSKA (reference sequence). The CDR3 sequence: CSAKDGRTSGDTQYF. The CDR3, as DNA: TGCAGTGCTAAAGACGGGAGGACGAGCGGAGATACGCAGTATTTT.

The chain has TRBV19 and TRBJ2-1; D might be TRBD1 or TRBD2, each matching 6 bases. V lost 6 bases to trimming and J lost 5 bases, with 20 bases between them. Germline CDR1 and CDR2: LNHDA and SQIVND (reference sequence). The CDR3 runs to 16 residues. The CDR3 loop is CASSLPGAGANNEQFF. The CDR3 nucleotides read TGTGCCAGTAGCCTGCCGGGGGCTGGGGCGAACAATGAGCAGTTCTTC.

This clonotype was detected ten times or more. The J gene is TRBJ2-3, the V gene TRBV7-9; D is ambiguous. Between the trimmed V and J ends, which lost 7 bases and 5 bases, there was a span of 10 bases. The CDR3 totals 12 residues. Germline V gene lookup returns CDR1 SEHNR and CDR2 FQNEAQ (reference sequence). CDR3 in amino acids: CASILTGDTQYF. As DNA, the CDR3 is TGTGCCAGCATCCTGACTGGAGATACGCAGTATTTT.

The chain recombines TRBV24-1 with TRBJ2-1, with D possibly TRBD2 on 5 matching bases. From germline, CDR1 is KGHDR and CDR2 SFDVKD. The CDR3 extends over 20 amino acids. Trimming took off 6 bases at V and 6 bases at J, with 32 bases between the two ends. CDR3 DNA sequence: TGTGCCACCAGTACTTCGTACGTTGGAGCGGCTAGACCTTGGGGCAATGAGCAGTTCTTC. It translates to CATSTSYVGAARPWGNEQFF.

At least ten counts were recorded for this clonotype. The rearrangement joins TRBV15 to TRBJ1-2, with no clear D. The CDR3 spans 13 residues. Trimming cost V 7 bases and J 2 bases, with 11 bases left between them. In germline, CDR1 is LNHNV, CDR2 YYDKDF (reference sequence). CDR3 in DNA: TGTGCCACCACCCCAGAAGGGAACTATGGCTACACCTTC. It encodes CATTPEGNYGYTF.

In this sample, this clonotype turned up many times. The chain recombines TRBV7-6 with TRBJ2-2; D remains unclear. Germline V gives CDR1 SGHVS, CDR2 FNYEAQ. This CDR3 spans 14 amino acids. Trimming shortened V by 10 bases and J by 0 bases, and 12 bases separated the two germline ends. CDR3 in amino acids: CATERYANTGELFF. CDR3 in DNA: TGTGCCACCGAGAGGTACGCGAACACCGGGGAGCTGTTTTTT. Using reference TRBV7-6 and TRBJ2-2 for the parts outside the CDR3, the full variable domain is GAGVSQSPRYKVTKRGQDVALRCDPISGHVSLYWYRQALGQGPEFLTYFNYEAQQDKSGLPNDRFSAERPEGSISTLTIQRTEQRDSAMYRCATERYANTGELFFGEGSRLTVL.

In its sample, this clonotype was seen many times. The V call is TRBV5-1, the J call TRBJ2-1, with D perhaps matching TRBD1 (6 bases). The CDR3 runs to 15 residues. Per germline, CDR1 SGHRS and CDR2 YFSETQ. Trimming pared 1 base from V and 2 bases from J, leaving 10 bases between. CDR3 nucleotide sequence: TGCGCCAGCAGCTTGATTGGGGACACCTACAATGAGCAGTTCTTC. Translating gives CASSLIGDTYNEQFF.

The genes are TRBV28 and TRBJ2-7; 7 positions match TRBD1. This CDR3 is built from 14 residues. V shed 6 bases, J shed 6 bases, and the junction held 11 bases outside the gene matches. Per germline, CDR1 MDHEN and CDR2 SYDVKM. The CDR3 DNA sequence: TGTGCCAGCAGCCCCGTCACAGGGGCGGCCGAGCAGTACTTC. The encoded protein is CASSPVTGAAEQYF. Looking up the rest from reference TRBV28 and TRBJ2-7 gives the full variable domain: DVKVTQSSRYLVKRTGEKVFLECVQDMDHENMFWYRQDPGLGLRLIYFSYDVKMKEKGDIPEGYSVSREKKERFSLILESASTNQTSMYLCASSPVTGAAEQYFGPGTRLTVT.

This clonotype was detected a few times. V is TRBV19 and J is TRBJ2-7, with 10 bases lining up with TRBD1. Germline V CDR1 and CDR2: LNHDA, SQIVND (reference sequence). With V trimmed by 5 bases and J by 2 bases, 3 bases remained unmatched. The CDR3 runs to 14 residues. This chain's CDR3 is CASSVGQGPYEQYF. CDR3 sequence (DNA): TGTGCCAGTAGTGTGGGACAGGGGCCCTACGAGCAGTACTTC.

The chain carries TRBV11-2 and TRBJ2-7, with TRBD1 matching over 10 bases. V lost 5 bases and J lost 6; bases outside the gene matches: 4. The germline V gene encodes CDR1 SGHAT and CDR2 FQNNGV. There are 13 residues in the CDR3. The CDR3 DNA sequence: TGTGCCAGCAGCATGGGACAGGGGCGCGAGCAGTACTTC. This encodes CASSMGQGREQYF.

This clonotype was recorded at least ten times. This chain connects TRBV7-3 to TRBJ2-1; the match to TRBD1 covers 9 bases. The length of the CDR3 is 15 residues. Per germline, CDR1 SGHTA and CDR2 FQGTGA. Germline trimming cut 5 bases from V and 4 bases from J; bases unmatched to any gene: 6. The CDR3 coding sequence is TGTGCCAGCAGCGTACAGGGGGCCCTTTACAATGAGCAGTTCTTC. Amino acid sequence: CASSVQGALYNEQFF.

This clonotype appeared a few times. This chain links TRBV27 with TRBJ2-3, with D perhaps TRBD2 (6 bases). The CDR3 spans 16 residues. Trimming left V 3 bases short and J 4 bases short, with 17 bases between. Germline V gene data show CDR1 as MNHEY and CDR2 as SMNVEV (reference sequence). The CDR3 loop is CASSFSGRAGADTQYF. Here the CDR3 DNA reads TGTGCCAGCAGTTTCTCAGGACGAGCGGGCGCAGATACGCAGTATTTT.

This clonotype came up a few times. In nucleotides, the CDR3 is TGTGCCAGCAGCTTAGGGGGGAGGAACTATGGCTACACCTTC. It encodes CASSLGGRNYGYTF. The rearrangement joins TRBV7-2 to TRBJ1-2; D is possibly TRBD1 (5 bases). Germline CDR1 SGHTA, CDR2 FQGNSA. V was clipped by 1 base and J by 2 bases, with 8 bases between them. This CDR3 is built from 14 residues. The complete variable domain, with remaining parts taken from reference TRBV7-2 and TRBJ1-2, reads GAGVSQSPSNKVTEKGKDVELRCDPISGHTALYWYRQSLGQGLEFLIYFQGNSAPDKSGLPSDRFSAERTGGSVSTLTIQRTQQEDSAVYLCASSLGGRNYGYTFGSGTRLTVV.

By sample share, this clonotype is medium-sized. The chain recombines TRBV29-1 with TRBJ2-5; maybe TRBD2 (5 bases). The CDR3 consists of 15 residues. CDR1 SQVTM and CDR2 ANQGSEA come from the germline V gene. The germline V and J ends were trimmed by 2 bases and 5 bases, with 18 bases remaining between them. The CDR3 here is CSVELGVGRSETQYF. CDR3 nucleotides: TGCAGCGTTGAACTGGGAGTAGGGCGATCGGAGACCCAGTACTTC. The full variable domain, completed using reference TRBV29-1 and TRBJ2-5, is SAVISQKPSRDICQRGTSLTIQCQVDSQVTMMFWYRQQPGQSLTLIATANQGSEATYESGFVIDKFPISRPNLTFSTLTVSNMSPEDSSIYLCSVELGVGRSETQYFGPGTRLLVL.

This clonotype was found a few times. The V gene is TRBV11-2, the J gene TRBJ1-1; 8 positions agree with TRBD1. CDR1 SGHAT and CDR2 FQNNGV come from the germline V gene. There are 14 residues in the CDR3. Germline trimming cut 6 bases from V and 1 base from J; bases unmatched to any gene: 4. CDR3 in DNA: TGTGCCAGCAGGTGGGGACAGGCGAACACTGAAGCTTTCTTT. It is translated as CASRWGQANTEAFF.

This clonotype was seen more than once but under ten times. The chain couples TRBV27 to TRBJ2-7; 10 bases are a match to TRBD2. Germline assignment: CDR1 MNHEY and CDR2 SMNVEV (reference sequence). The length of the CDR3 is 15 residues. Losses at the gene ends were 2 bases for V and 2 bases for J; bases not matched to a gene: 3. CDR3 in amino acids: CASSLSLAGAYEQYF. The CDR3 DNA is TGTGCCAGCAGTTTAAGTCTAGCGGGAGCCTACGAGCAGTACTTC.

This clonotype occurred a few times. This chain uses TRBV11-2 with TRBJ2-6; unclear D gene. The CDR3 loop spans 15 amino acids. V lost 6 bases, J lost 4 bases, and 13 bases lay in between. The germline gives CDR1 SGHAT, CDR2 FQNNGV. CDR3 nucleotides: TGTGCCAGCAGGCCGAGAGAGTCCGGGGCCAACGTCCTGACTTTC. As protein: CASRPRESGANVLTF.

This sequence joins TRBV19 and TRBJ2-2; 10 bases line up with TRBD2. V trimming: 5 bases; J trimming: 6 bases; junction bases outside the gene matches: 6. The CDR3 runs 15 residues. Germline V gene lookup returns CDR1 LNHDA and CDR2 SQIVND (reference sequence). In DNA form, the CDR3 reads TGTGCCAGTAGTGGCCTAGCGGGAGCTTCCGGGGAGCTGTTTTTT. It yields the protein CASSGLAGASGELFF.

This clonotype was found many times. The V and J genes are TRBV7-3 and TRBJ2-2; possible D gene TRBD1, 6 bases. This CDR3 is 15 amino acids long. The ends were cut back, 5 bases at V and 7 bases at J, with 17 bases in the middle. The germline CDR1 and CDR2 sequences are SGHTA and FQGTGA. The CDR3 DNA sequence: TGTGCCAGCAGCCCAGGAGGCCCCAGGGGCGGGGAGCTGTTTTTT. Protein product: CASSPGGPRGGELFF. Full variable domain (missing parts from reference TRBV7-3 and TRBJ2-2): GAGVSQTPSNKVTEKGKYVELRCDPISGHTALYWYRQSLGQGPEFLIYFQGTGAADDSGLPNDRFFAVRPEGSVSTLKIQRTERGDSAVYLCASSPGGPRGGELFFGEGSRLTVL.

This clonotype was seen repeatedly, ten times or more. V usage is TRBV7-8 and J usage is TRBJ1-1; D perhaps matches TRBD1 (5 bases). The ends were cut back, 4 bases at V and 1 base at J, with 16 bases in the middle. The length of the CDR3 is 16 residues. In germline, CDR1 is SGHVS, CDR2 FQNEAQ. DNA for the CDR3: TGTGCCAGCAGCTCCACAAATTATGGGGGGAACACTGAAGCTTTCTTT. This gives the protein CASSSTNYGGNTEAFF.

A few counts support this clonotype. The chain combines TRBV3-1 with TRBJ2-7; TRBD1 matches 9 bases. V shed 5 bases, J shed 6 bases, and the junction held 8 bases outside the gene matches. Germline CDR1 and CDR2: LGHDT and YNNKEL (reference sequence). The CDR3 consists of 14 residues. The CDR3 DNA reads TGTGCCAGCAGCTCTGGTGGACAGGGGCGCGAGCAGTACTTC. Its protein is CASSSGGQGREQYF.

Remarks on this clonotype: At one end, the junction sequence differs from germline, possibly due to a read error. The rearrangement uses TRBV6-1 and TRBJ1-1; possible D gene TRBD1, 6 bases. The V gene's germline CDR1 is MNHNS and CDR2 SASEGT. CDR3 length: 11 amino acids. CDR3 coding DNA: TGTGTCAGCAGTGAGGGGGAAGTAACTTTCTTT. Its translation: CVSSEGEVTFF.

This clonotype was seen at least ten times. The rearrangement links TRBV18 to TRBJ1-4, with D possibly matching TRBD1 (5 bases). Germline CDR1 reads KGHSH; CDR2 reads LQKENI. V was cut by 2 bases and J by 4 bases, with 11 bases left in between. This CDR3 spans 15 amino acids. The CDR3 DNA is TGTGCCAGCTCACCAGTCCGGGACGGTAATGAAAAACTGTTTTTT. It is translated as CASSPVRDGNEKLFF. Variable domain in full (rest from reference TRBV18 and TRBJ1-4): NAGVMQNPRHLVRRRGQEARLRCSPMKGHSHVYWYRQLPEEGLKFMVYLQKENIIDESGMPKERFSAEFPKEGPSILRIQQVVRGDSAAYFCASSPVRDGNEKLFFGSGTQLSVL.

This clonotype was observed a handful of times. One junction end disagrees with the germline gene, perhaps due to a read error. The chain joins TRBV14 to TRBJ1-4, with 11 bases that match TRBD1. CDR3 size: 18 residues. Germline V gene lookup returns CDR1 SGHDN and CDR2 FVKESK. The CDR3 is CASSLRTGGLATNEKLFF. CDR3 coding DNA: TGTGCCAGCAGCCTTCGGACAGGGGGCCTAGCAACTAATGAAAAACTTTTTTTT.

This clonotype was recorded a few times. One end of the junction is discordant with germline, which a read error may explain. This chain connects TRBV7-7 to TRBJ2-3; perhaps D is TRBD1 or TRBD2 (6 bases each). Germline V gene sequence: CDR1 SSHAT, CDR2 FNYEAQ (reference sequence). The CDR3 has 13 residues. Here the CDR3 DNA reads TGTGCTAGCACCAATGGGGGGCCGGATACGCAGTATTTT. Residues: CASTNGGPDTQYF.

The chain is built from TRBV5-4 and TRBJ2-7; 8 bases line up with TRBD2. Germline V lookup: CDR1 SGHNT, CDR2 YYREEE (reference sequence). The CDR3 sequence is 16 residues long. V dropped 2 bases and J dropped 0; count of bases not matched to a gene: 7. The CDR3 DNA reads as TGTGCCAGCAGCTTAGGAGCCAGCGGGAGCTCCTACGAGCAGTACTTC. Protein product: CASSLGASGSSYEQYF.